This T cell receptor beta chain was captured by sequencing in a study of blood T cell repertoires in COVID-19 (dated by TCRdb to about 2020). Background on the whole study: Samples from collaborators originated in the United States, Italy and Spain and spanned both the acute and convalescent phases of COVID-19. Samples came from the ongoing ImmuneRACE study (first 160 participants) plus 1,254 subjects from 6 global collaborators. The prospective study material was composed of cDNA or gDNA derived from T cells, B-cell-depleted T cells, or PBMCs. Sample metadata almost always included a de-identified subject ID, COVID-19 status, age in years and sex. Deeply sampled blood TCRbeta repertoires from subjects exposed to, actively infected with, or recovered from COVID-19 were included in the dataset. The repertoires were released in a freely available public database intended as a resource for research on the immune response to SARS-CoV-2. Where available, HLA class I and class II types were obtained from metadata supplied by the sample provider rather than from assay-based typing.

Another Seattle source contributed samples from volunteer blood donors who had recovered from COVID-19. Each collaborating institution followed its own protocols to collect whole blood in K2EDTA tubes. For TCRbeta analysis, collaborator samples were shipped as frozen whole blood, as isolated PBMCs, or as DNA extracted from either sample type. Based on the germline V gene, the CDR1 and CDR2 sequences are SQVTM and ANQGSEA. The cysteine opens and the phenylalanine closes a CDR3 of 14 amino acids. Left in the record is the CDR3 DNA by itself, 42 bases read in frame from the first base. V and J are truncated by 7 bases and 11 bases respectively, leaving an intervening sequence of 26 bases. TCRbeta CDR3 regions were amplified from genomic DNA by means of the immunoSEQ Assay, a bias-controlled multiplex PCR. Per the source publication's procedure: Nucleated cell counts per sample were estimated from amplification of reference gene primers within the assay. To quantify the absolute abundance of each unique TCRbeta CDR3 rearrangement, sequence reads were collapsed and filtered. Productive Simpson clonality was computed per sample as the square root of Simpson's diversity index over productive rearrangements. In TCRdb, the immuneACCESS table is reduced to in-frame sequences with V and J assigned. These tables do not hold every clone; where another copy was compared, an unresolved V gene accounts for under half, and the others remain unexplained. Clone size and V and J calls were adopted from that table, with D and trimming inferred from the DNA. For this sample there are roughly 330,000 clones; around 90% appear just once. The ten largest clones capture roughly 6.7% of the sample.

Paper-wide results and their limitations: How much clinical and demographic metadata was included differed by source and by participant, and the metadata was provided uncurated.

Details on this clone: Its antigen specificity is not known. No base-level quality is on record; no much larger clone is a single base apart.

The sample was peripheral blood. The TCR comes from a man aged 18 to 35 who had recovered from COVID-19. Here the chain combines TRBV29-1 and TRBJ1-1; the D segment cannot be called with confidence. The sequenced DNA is TGCAGCGCCGAGGGAAGTTCAAGTAGGGTTGACGCTTTCTTT. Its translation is CSAEGSSSRVDAFF.